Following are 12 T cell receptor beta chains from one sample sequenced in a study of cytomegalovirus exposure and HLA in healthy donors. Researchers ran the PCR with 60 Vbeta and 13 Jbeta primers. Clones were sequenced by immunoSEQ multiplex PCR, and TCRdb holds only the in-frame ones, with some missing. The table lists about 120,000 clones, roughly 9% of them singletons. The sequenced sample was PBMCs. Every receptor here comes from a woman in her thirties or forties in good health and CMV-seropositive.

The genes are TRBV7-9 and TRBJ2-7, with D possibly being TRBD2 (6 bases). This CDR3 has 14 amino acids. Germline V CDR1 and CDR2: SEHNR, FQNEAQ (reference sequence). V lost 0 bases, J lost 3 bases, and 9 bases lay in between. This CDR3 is CASSLAGEVYEQYF. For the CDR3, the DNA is TGTGCCAGCAGCTTAGCTGGGGAGGTCTACGAGCAGTACTTC.

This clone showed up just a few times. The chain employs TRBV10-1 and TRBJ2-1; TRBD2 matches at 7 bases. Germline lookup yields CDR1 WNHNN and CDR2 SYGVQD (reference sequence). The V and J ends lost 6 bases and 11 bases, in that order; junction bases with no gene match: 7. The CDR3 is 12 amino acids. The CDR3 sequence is CASSFGEGQQFF. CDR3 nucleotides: TGCGCCAGCAGCTTCGGGGAGGGGCAGCAGTTCTTC.

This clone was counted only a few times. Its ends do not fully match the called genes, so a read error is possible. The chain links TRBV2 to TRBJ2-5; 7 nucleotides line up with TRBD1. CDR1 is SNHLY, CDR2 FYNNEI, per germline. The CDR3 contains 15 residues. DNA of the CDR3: TGTGCCAGCAGTGTAACAGGGGTCTACCAAGAGACTCAGTACTTC. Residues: CASSVTGVYQETQYF.

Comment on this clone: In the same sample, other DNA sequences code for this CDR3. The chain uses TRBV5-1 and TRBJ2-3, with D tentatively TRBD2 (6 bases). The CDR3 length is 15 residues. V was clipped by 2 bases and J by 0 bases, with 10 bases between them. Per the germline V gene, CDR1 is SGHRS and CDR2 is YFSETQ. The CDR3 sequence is CASSFGGVSTDTQYF. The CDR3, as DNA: TGCGCCAGCAGCTTCGGGGGTGTTAGCACAGATACGCAGTATTTT.

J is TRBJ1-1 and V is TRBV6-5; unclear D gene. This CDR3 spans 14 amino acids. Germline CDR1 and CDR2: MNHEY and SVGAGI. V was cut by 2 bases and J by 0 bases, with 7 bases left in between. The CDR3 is CASSYGRLNTEAFF. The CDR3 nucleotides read TGTGCCAGCAGTTACGGCAGATTGAACACTGAAGCTTTCTTT.

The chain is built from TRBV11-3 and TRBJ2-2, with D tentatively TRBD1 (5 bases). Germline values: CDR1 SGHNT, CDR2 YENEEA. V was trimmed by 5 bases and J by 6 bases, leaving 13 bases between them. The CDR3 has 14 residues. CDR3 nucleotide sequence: TGTGCCAGCAGCGAGACAGTCACTCCCGGGGAGCTGTTTTTT. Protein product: CASSETVTPGELFF.

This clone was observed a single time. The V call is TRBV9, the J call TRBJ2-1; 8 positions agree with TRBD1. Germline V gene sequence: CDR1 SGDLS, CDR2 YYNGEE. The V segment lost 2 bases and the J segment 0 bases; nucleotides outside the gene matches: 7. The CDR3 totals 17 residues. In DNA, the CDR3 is TGTGCCAGCAGCGTGCTGGGGGGACAGGACTCCTACAATGAGCAGTTCTTC. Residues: CASSVLGGQDSYNEQFF.

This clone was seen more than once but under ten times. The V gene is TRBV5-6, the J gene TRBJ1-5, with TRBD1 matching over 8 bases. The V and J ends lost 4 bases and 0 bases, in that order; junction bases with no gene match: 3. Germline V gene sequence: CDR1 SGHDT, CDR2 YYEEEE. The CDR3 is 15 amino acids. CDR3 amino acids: CASSHRGYSNQPQHF. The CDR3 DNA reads TGTGCCAGCAGCCACAGGGGGTATAGCAATCAGCCCCAGCATTTT.

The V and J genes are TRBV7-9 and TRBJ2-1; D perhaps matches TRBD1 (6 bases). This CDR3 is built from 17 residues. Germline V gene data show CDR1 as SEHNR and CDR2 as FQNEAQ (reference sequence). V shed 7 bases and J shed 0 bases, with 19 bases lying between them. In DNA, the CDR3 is TGTGCCAGCACCTCCCCTTCAGGGGCAAGCTCCTACAATGAGCAGTTCTTC. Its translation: CASTSPSGASSYNEQFF. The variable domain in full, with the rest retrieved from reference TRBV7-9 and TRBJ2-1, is DTGVSQNPRHKITKRGQNVTFRCDPISEHNRLYWYRQTLGQGPEFLTYFQNEAQLEKSRLLSDRFSAERPKGSFSTLEIQRTEQGDSAMYLCASTSPSGASSYNEQFFGPGTRLTVL.

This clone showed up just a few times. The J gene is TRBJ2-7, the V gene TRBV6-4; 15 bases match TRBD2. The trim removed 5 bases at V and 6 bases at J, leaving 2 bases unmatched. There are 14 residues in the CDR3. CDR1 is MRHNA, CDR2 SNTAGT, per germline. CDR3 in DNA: TGTGCCAGCAGTTCGGGACTAGCGGGGGGCGAGCAGTACTTC. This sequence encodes CASSSGLAGGEQYF.

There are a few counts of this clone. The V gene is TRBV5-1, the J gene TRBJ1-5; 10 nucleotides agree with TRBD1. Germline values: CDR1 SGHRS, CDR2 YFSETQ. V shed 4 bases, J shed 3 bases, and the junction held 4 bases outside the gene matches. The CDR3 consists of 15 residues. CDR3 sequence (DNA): TGCGCCAGCAGCCCGGGACAGGGGAACAATCAGCCCCAGCATTTT. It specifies CASSPGQGNNQPQHF.

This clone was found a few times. The CDR3 sequence is CASSPPGGNTEAFF. The CDR3 DNA follows: TGCGCCAGCAGCCCTCCAGGAGGAAACACTGAAGCTTTCTTT. This sequence joins TRBV5-1 and TRBJ1-1, with no clear D. V lost 4 bases to trimming and J lost 2 bases, with 12 bases between them. This CDR3 spans 14 amino acids. CDR1 is SGHRS, CDR2 YFSETQ, per germline.